Each of the 26 T cell receptor beta chains below was sequenced from the same sample in a study of control samples from healthy donors and cancer patients. Measured with immunoSEQ multiplex PCR; TCRdb has only the in-frame clones, and not every one. The table includes about 64,000 clones, more than 90% detected once. Specimen: PBMCs. The receptor source for this set is a man in his forties with colorectal cancer.

The chain employs TRBV6-1 and TRBJ2-3, with 14 positions matching TRBD2. CDR3 length: 16 amino acids. Germline CDR1 and CDR2: MNHNS and SASEGT. With V trimmed by 4 bases and J by 4 bases, 4 bases remained unmatched. The CDR3 nucleotides read TGTGCCAGCAGTGTGACTAGCGGGGGGGCGGCAGATACGCAGTATTTT. This translates into CASSVTSGGAADTQYF.

This chain connects TRBV5-4 to TRBJ2-1; 9 bases fit TRBD2. Unmatched junction bases numbered 3, after V lost 0 bases and J lost 2 bases. The CDR3 sequence is 16 residues long. Germline V gene sequence: CDR1 SGHNT, CDR2 YYREEE (reference sequence). The CDR3 loop is CASSLGGGAAYNEQFF. The CDR3 DNA is TGTGCCAGCAGCTTGGGCGGGGGGGCCGCCTACAATGAGCAGTTCTTC.

The V gene is TRBV6-5, the J gene TRBJ1-1, with TRBD1 identical over 7 bases. CDR3 length equals 15 residues. After removal of 4 bases from V and 6 bases from J, the junction contained 11 bases not matched to a gene. From germline, CDR1 is MNHEY and CDR2 SVGAGI. The CDR3 DNA follows: TGTGCCAGCAGTTCACCCAGACAGGGATCCTCTGAAGCTTTCTTT. Amino acid sequence: CASSSPRQGSSEAFF.

This sequence joins TRBV7-9 and TRBJ1-1; D gene unclear. V was shortened by 5 bases and J by 5 bases, with 18 bases between the two germline ends. Germline V gives CDR1 SEHNR, CDR2 FQNEAQ (reference sequence). The length of the CDR3 is 15 residues. The DNA of the CDR3 is TGTGCCAGCAGCATGCCCTCGGGAGGTAAGACTGAAGCTTTCTTT. Its translation is CASSMPSGGKTEAFF.

This chain joins TRBV7-8 and TRBJ1-3, with no clear D. Trimming took 5 bases from V and 4 from J, leaving 18 bases between them. Germline V gene lookup returns CDR1 SGHVS and CDR2 FQNEAQ. The CDR3 sequence is 16 residues long. The CDR3 sequence: CASSPPGSRPGNTIYF. The CDR3 DNA reads TGTGCCAGCAGCCCTCCCGGCAGCCGTCCGGGAAACACCATATATTTT.

V is TRBV6-6 and J is TRBJ2-7; D is unresolved. The CDR3 consists of 11 residues. V was pared by 6 bases and J by 0 bases, with 3 bases between. The V gene's germline CDR1 is MNHNY and CDR2 SVGAGI (reference sequence). In DNA, the CDR3 is TGTGCCAGCAGGCACTCCTACGAGCAGTACTTC. This gives the protein CASRHSYEQYF.

The chain couples TRBV6-1 to TRBJ2-6; D may correspond to TRBD1 or TRBD2 (5 bases each). Germline CDR1 MNHNS, CDR2 SASEGT. The CDR3 contains 17 residues. The V end lost 0 bases, the J end lost 2 bases, and 11 bases lay between the germline ends. The CDR3 DNA sequence: TGTGCCAGCAGTGAAGCGAGGGCAGGGACTGGGGCCAACGTCCTGACTTTC. It yields the protein CASSEARAGTGANVLTF.

CDR3 DNA: TGTGCCAGCAGTGAGACAGGGGGTTCCTACGAGCAGTACTTC. Protein: CASSETGGSYEQYF. The chain has TRBV6-1 and TRBJ2-7, with 9 bases lining up with TRBD1. Germline V gene lookup returns CDR1 MNHNS and CDR2 SASEGT. The CDR3 has 14 amino acids. With 3 bases clipped from V and 1 base from J, the junction kept 1 base outside the gene matches.

V is TRBV19 and J is TRBJ1-2; 7 nucleotides align to TRBD1. This CDR3 is 14 amino acids long. Germline CDR1 reads LNHDA; CDR2 reads SQIVND (reference sequence). V shed 6 bases and J 1 base; nucleotides not matched to a gene: 5. The CDR3 loop reads CASSPTGSNYGYTF. CDR3 bases: TGTGCCAGTAGCCCGACAGGGAGTAACTATGGCTACACCTTC. The variable domain in full, with the rest retrieved from reference TRBV19 and TRBJ1-2, is DGGITQSPKYLFRKEGQNVTLSCEQNLNHDAMYWYRQDPGQGLRLIYYSQIVNDFQKGDIAEGYSVSREKKESFPLTVTSAQKNPTAFYLCASSPTGSNYGYTFGSGTRLTVV.

The chain carries TRBV2 and TRBJ2-1, with D possibly being TRBD1 (6 bases). With 7 bases removed from V and 6 bases from J, the gap between germline ends came to 10 bases. CDR1 is SNHLY and CDR2 is FYNNEI in the germline V gene. The CDR3 spans 12 residues. The CDR3 protein is CASIRGTNEQFF. In nucleotides, the CDR3 is TGTGCCAGCATAAGGGGGACCAATGAGCAGTTCTTC.

The chain recombines TRBV7-9 with TRBJ1-4, with D maybe TRBD1 (5 bases). V was clipped by 5 bases and J by 3 bases, with 16 bases between them. Germline V gene lookup returns CDR1 SEHNR and CDR2 FQNEAQ (reference sequence). The length of the CDR3 is 16 residues. The CDR3 bases are TGTGCCAGCAGCCCCCGTGGGGGGAGCGCTAATGAAAAACTGTTTTTT. This gives the protein CASSPRGGSANEKLFF.

CDR3 nucleotide sequence: TGTGCCAGCAGCCAAGTAGCGCAGGGGTTCGCCAAAAACATTCAGTACTTC. This encodes CASSQVAQGFAKNIQYF. The chain couples TRBV3-1 (or the pseudogene TRBV3-2) to TRBJ2-4; maybe TRBD1 (6 bases). CDR3 length: 17 amino acids. Trimming stripped 1 base from V and 1 base from J, with 14 bases between. Germline CDR1 is LGHDT and CDR2 is YNNKEL (reference sequence).

This clone appeared a single time. The rearrangement uses TRBV19 and TRBJ1-1; weak D call: TRBD1 (5 bases). From germline, CDR1 is LNHDA and CDR2 SQIVND (reference sequence). The V and J ends lost 7 bases and 9 bases respectively, with 12 bases between them. The CDR3 runs 11 residues. CDR3 nucleotides: TGTGCCAGTATAAGGGGAGGGAAAGCTTTCTTT. Translation: CASIRGGKAFF.

The chain joins TRBV5-1 to TRBJ2-5; tentatively, D is TRBD2 (5 bases). Deletions cut 3 bases from V and 0 bases from J, with 6 bases between. The germline CDR1 and CDR2 sequences are SGHRS and YFSETQ. The CDR3 runs to 13 residues. CDR3 DNA sequence: TGCGCCAGCAGCTGGGAGTACCAAGAGACCCAGTACTTC. Translating it yields CASSWEYQETQYF.

The rearrangement uses TRBV5-6 and TRBJ2-7, with TRBD1 matching over 7 bases. Germline loops: CDR1 SGHDT, CDR2 YYEEEE. This CDR3 has 14 amino acids. Trimming cost V 4 bases and J 2 bases; bases outside gene matches: 6. This chain's CDR3 is CASSPQGIPYEQYF. The CDR3 DNA follows: TGTGCCAGCAGCCCACAGGGGATCCCCTACGAGCAGTACTTC.

This chain connects TRBV7-9 to TRBJ2-7; maybe TRBD2 (6 bases). Between the trimmed V and J ends, which lost 5 bases and 2 bases, there was a span of 16 bases. This CDR3 has 15 amino acids. The germline V gene has CDR1 SEHNR and CDR2 FQNEAQ (reference sequence). For the CDR3, the DNA is TGTGCCAGCAGCCGGGGTGGGGGAGGCGCCTACGAGCAGTACTTC. Its protein product is CASSRGGGGAYEQYF.

The rearrangement joins TRBV30 to TRBJ1-6, with a tentative D call TRBD1 (5 bases). The CDR3 has 15 amino acids. V lost 4 bases to trimming and J lost 10 bases, with 20 bases between them. CDR1 and CDR2 from the germline V gene are GTSNPN and SVGIG (reference sequence). CDR3 bases: TGTGCCTGGACGCCCGTGTGGGGGGTCGGGTCACCCCTCCACTTT. It yields the protein CAWTPVWGVGSPLHF.

The chain carries TRBV19 and TRBJ1-5, with a tentative D call TRBD1 (5 bases). The CDR3 extends over 15 amino acids. V shed 2 bases and J shed 5 bases, with 13 bases lying between them. Germline V gene lookup returns CDR1 LNHDA and CDR2 SQIVND (reference sequence). The CDR3 coding sequence is TGTGCCAGTAGTATATGGGACTTTAGGGATCAGCCCCAGCATTTT. Amino acid sequence: CASSIWDFRDQPQHF.

The chain has TRBV19 and TRBJ1-6, with D possibly being TRBD1 (5 bases). This CDR3 spans 13 amino acids. V lost 6 bases, J lost 7 bases, and 10 bases lay in between. From germline, CDR1 is LNHDA and CDR2 SQIVND (reference sequence). The CDR3 coding sequence is TGTGCCAGTAGGAGCAGGGTGAATTCACCCCTCCACTTT. It encodes CASRSRVNSPLHF.

The chain has TRBV18 and TRBJ2-1; D uncertain. V was trimmed by 3 bases and J by 4 bases, leaving 4 bases between them. Germline V gives CDR1 KGHSH, CDR2 LQKENI. CDR3 length equals 12 residues. This CDR3 reads CASSPRYNEQFF. DNA of the CDR3: TGTGCCAGCTCACCGCGGTACAATGAGCAGTTCTTC.

CDR3 in amino acids: CASSILVVSEAFF. The CDR3, as DNA: TGTGCCAGCAGTATCTTGGTTGTATCTGAAGCTTTCTTT. The chain joins TRBV2 to TRBJ1-1, with D uncertain. CDR1 and CDR2 (germline): SNHLY, FYNNEI. The CDR3 is made up of 13 amino acids. V lost 5 bases to trimming and J lost 6 bases, with 13 bases between them.

This sequence joins TRBV7-9 and TRBJ1-4; 8 nucleotides agree with TRBD1. The CDR3 is 17 amino acids. V was pared by 5 bases and J by 8 bases, with 16 bases of the junction left unmatched. CDR1 is SEHNR, CDR2 FQNEAQ, per germline (reference sequence). The CDR3 sequence: CASSPRATDRENEKLFF. The DNA of the CDR3 is TGTGCCAGCAGCCCGAGGGCGACGGACAGGGAAAACGAAAAACTGTTTTTT.

V and J are TRBV19 and TRBJ1-5; possible D gene TRBD1, 5 bases. Trimming cost V 0 bases and J 6 bases, with 9 bases left between them. Per the germline V gene, CDR1 is LNHDA and CDR2 is SQIVND (reference sequence). The CDR3 covers 14 residues. CDR3 in amino acids: CASSIDEGPQPQHF. CDR3 nucleotides: TGTGCCAGTAGTATAGACGAGGGGCCTCAGCCCCAGCATTTT.

V and J are TRBV18 and TRBJ1-5; maybe TRBD1 (5 bases). The CDR3 has 15 amino acids. V was shortened by 1 base and J by 3 bases, with 10 bases between the two germline ends. Germline V gene sequence: CDR1 KGHSH, CDR2 LQKENI. CDR3 region: CASSPRQGNNQPQHF. CDR3 bases: TGTGCCAGCTCACCACGTCAGGGAAACAATCAGCCCCAGCATTTT.

The CDR3 is CASSRDRGPNGGNTIYF. The CDR3 nucleotides are TGTGCCAGCAGTCGGGACAGGGGGCCCAACGGTGGAAACACCATATATTTT. The chain has TRBV6-6 and TRBJ1-3; 12 positions agree with TRBD1. Germline V gene data show CDR1 as MNHNY and CDR2 as SVGAGI (reference sequence). The CDR3 sequence is 17 residues long. V lost 5 bases to trimming and J lost 3 bases; unmatched junction nucleotides: 8.

The gene calls are TRBV5-4 and TRBJ2-1; D tentatively fits TRBD1 or TRBD2 (7 bases each). V lost 4 bases and J 2 bases, leaving 16 bases between the germline ends. The germline V gene has CDR1 SGHNT and CDR2 YYREEE (reference sequence). This CDR3 contains 16 residues. The DNA for the CDR3 is TGTGCCAGCAGCCCGCGGGGAGGGGGCCCCTACAATGAGCAGTTCTTC. It specifies CASSPRGGGPYNEQFF.